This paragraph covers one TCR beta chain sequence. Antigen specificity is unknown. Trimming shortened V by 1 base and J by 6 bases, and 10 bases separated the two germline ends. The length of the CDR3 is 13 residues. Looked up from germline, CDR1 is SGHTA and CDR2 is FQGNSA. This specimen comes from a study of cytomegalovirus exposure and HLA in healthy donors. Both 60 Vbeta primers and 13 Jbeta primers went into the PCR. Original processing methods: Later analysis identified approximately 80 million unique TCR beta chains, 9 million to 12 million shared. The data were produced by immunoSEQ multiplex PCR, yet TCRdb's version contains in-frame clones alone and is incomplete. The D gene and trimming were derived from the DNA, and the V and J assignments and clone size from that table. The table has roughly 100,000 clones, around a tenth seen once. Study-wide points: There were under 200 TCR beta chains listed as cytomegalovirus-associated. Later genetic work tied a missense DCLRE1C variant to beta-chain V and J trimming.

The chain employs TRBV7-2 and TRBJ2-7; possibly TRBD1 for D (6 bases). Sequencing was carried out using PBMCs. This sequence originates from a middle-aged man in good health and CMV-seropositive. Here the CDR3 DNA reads TGTGCCAGCAGCTTAGTTTCAGGGGCCGAGCAGTACTTC. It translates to CASSLVSGAEQYF. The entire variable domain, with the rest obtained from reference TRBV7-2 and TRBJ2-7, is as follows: GAGVSQSPSNKVTEKGKDVELRCDPISGHTALYWYRQSLGQGLEFLIYFQGNSAPDKSGLPSDRFSAERTGGSVSTLTIQRTQQEDSAVYLCASSLVSGAEQYFGPGTRLTVT.